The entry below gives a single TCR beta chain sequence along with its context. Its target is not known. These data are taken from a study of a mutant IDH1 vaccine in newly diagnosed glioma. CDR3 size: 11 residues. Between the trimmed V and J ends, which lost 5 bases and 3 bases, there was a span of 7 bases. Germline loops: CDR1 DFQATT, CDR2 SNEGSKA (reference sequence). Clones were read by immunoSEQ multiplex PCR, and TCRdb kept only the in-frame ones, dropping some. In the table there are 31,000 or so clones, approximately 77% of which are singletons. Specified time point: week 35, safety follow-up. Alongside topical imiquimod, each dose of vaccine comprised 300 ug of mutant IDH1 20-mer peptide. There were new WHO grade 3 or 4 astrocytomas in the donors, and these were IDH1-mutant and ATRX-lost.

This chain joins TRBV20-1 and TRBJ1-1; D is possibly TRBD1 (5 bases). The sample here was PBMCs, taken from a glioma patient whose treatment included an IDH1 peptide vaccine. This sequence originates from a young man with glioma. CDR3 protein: CSAPRDTEAFF. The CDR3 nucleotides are TGCAGTGCTCCCAGGGACACTGAAGCTTTCTTT.